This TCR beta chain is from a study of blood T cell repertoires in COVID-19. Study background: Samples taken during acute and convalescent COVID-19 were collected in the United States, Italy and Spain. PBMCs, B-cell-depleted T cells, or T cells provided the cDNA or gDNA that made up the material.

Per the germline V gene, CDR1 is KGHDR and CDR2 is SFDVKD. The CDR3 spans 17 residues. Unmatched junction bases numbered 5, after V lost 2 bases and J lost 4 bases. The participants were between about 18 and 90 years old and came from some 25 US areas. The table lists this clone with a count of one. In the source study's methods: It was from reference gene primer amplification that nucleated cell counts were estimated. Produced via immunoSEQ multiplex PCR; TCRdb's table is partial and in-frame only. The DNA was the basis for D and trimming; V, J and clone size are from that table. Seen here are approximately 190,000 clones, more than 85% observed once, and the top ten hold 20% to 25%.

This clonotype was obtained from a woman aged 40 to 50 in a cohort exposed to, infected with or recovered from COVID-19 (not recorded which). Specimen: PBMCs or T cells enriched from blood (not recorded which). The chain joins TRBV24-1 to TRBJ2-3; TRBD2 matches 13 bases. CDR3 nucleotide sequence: TGTGCCACCAGTGATTGGGGACTAGCGGGATCCCCAGATACGCAGTATTTT. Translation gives CATSDWGLAGSPDTQYF.